These T cell receptor beta chains were read from a single sample in a study of T cell responses to AZD1222 COVID-19 vaccine. Assay: immunoSEQ multiplex PCR; the TCRdb copy retains only in-frame clones and omits some. The sample includes approximately 110,000 clones, approximately 86% of them seen just once. The sample was peripheral blood, taken on day 0 of MenACWY control vaccination. The receptors originated from an adult in good health. Both conserved end residues are part of each CDR3. A D gene is named only where the DNA matches it firmly. Clone sizes are given selectively: once, few, many, or a class where the clone is expanded.

clone_size	v_call	j_call	d_call	cdr3_aa	cdr3_nt
NA	TRBV7-3	TRBJ1-4	NA	CASSPLYECSGKLFF	TGTGCCAGCAGCCCCCTCTATGAGTGTTCGGGAAAACTGTTTTTT
NA	TRBV11-2	TRBJ1-1	NA	CASSSYPPQGNTEAFF	TGTGCCAGCAGCTCCTACCCTCCACAGGGAAACACTGAAGCTTTCTTT
once	TRBV6-2/TRBV6-3	TRBJ2-3	TRBD2	CASSPSGRGDTQYF	TGTGCCAGCAGTCCGAGCGGGAGGGGGGATACGCAGTATTTT
NA	TRBV6-5	TRBJ1-2	TRBD1	CASSLRGQGAYGYTF	TGTGCCAGCAGTTTACGAGGACAGGGAGCTTATGGCTACACCTTC
few	TRBV23-1	TRBJ2-5	TRBD1	CASSQLVTGSQETQYF	TGCGCCAGCAGTCAATTGGTGACAGGGAGCCAAGAGACCCAGTACTTC
NA	TRBV24-1	TRBJ2-3	TRBD2	CATSDQRLAGGSDTQYF	TGTGCCACCAGTGATCAAAGACTAGCGGGAGGGTCAGATACGCAGTATTTT
once	TRBV5-6	TRBJ1-4	NA	CASSLVGQGDEKLFF	TGTGCCAGCAGCTTGGTCGGTCAGGGCGACGAAAAACTGTTTTTT
NA	TRBV4-3	TRBJ1-5	NA	CASSQGRTAGNQPQHF	TGCGCCAGCAGCCAAGGGCGGACCGCTGGCAATCAGCCCCAGCATTTT
NA	TRBV11-2	TRBJ2-5	NA	CASSLNPRGPPETQYF	TGTGCCAGCAGCTTAAATCCCAGGGGCCCCCCAGAGACCCAGTACTTC
NA	TRBV14	TRBJ2-7	TRBD2	CASSPGLGLAGGLYEQYF	TGTGCCAGCAGCCCCGGACTTGGACTAGCGGGAGGACTCTACGAGCAGTACTTC
NA	TRBV7-2	TRBJ2-1	TRBD2	CASSLFGGLAGLPDEQFF	TGTGCCAGCAGCTTATTTGGGGGACTAGCGGGGCTTCCGGATGAGCAGTTCTTC
once	TRBV11-2	TRBJ2-7	NA	CASSSLRGYEQYF	TGTGCCAGCAGCTCCCTACGGGGCTACGAGCAGTACTTC
few	TRBV29-1	TRBJ2-3	NA	CSVDLYTSTDTQYF	TGCAGCGTTGACTTGTATACTAGCACAGATACGCAGTATTTT
NA	TRBV28	TRBJ1-1	NA	CASSLVQPNTEAFF	TGTGCCAGCAGTTTAGTACAGCCGAACACTGAAGCTTTCTTT
NA	TRBV27	TRBJ2-3	NA	CASSLGGAEGEDTQYF	TGTGCCAGCAGTTTAGGAGGCGCGGAGGGAGAGGATACGCAGTATTTT
NA	TRBV19	TRBJ2-3	TRBD2	CASNWGGSTDTQYF	TGTGCCAGTAATTGGGGGGGGTCCACAGATACGCAGTATTTT
NA	TRBV2	TRBJ1-4	NA	CASRWRNNEKLFF	TGTGCCAGCAGGTGGCGGAATAATGAAAAACTGTTTTTT
NA	TRBV24-1	TRBJ2-1	TRBD2	CATSDLTSGSPNEQFF	TGTGCCACCAGTGACCTGACTAGCGGGAGTCCGAATGAGCAGTTCTTC
NA	TRBV28	TRBJ1-4	TRBD1	CASSHPRGTANEKLFF	TGTGCCAGCAGTCACCCTAGAGGGACAGCTAATGAAAAACTGTTTTTT
NA	TRBV3-1/TRBV3-2	TRBJ2-7	TRBD2	CASSVAPVAGLPYEQYF	TGTGCCAGCAGCGTAGCCCCCGTAGCGGGGCTCCCCTACGAGCAGTACTTC
NA	TRBV28	TRBJ2-2	NA	CASSLLLGSTGELFF	TGTGCCAGCAGCCTCCTTCTTGGTAGCACCGGGGAGCTGTTTTTT
NA	TRBV7-6	TRBJ1-3	NA	CASSLAKVGAGNTIYF	TGTGCCAGCAGCTTGGCCAAGGTGGGGGCTGGAAACACCATATATTTT
NA	TRBV11-3	TRBJ2-6	NA	CASSFSGKAGANVLTF	TGTGCCAGCAGCTTTTCAGGGAAGGCTGGGGCCAACGTCCTGACTTTC
NA	TRBV5-6	TRBJ2-3	TRBD2	CASSSLNPERGLDTQYF	TGTGCCAGCAGCTCCCTCAATCCGGAGCGGGGGTTAGATACGCAGTATTTT
NA	TRBV6-1	TRBJ1-1	NA	CASSEQPEAFF	TGTGCCAGCAGTGAACAGCCTGAAGCTTTCTTT
NA	TRBV27	TRBJ2-3	TRBD2	CASWGVHSGSGSTDTQYF	TGTGCCAGCTGGGGGGTACATAGCGGGAGTGGGAGCACAGATACGCAGTATTTT
NA	TRBV5-4	TRBJ1-2	NA	CASSSPGAQGSGYTF	TGTGCCAGCAGCTCGCCCGGAGCTCAGGGATCTGGCTACACCTTC
NA	TRBV10-2	TRBJ1-1	NA	CASSESGTLRTFF	TGCGCCAGCAGTGAGTCCGGAACACTGAGGACTTTCTTT
NA	TRBV6-2/TRBV6-3	TRBJ1-5	NA	CASNPGGEVSQPQHF	TGTGCCAGCAACCCGGGGGGAGAGGTTAGTCAGCCCCAGCATTTT
NA	TRBV5-6	TRBJ2-1	TRBD2	CASSWGLAGFGEQFF	TGTGCCAGCAGCTGGGGACTAGCGGGATTTGGTGAGCAGTTCTTC
NA	TRBV7-8	TRBJ1-1	NA	CASSTAFGRSTEAFF	TGTGCCAGCAGCACAGCTTTCGGACGGAGCACTGAAGCTTTCTTT
NA	TRBV6-1	TRBJ2-7	NA	CASSDAASASSYEQYF	TGTGCCAGCAGTGACGCCGCTAGCGCTAGCTCCTACGAGCAGTACTTC